The present T cell receptor (beta chain) was sequenced within a study of cytomegalovirus exposure and HLA in healthy donors (TCRdb year 2017). A note on the overall study: The 500 to 700 repertoires of the first cohort and the roughly 120 validation repertoires were produced on the same platform, according to a later analysis. The study aimed to test whether signatures of past pathogen exposure could be identified by cataloging public T cell receptors. In addition to the first cohort of around 670 subjects, a separate validation cohort of approximately 130 different subjects was used. The study combined high-throughput TCR immunosequencing, statistical association of individual TCRs with disease status, and machine learning to predict cytomegalovirus infection status. The paper as a whole reports these results and caveats: In the study, approximately 160 TCR beta chains were listed as associated with cytomegalovirus. In vitro tests confirmed that a few of the cytomegalovirus-associated TCR beta chains recognize cytomegalovirus antigens. The authors suggested that the approach could potentially be extended to other disease states and immunological phenotypes. A later analysis lacked HLA typing for the validation cohort, so it scored co-occurrence in that cohort across all 120 repertoires. Cytomegalovirus status was reported to be diagnosed by the classifier with high specificity and sensitivity in both the original and validation cohorts. A later analysis found that TCRs clustered in the first cohort also tended to co-occur in the 100 to 150 validation repertoires, with 94% of cluster scores above 0. Most TCR sequences were observed very rarely across donors, whereas some public TCRs were present in many individuals.

The library was produced with the immunoSEQ multiplex PCR assay. The source study handled its data this way. A statistical classification framework was developed to diagnose cytomegalovirus status using the catalog of TCR beta chain sequences. This immuneACCESS table, as held by TCRdb, lists in-frame sequences with V and J called but not all clones. Of the missing ones, under half trace to an unresolved V gene in checked studies; the others have no known cause. The V and J calls and clone size were taken over from that table, and D and trimming were inferred from the DNA. This sample lists about 330,000 clones; around 90% were detected once. Approximately 1.1% of the sample comes from the top ten. CDR1 MNHEY and CDR2 SMNVEV are derived from the germline V gene (reference sequence). V ends up 3 bases short and J 7 bases short, with an unmatched junction base count of 15. The CDR3 sequence holds 20 residues, the cysteine and phenylalanine included. The sequence is cut down to CDR3 DNA, 60 bases in frame from base 1.

On this clone: Its antigen target is currently unknown. Base qualities are not recorded, but no much larger clone differs from it by a single base.

Donors formed part of the validation cohort, which comprised approximately 130 subjects and was distinct from the first cohort of over 500 subjects. The sequence was obtained from a woman aged 30 to 39 in good health and CMV-seropositive. The rearranged chain carries TRBV27 and TRBJ2-1; 16 bases in the middle match TRBD2. The sample was PBMCs. The DNA reads TGTGCCAGCAGTTTTCCCCTCGGGACTAGCGGGGGGGCTCTTGCAAATGAGCAGTTCTTC. This encodes CASSFPLGTSGGALANEQFF.